Below are 17 T cell receptor beta chains sequenced from a single sample in a study of T cell repertoires in cytomegalovirus infection. Each CDR3 protein gets one entry after TCRdb re-called the reads with MiXCR. The table lists approximately 770,000 distinct CDR3 sequences, approximately 32% of them singletons, with over 10% in the top ten. No cognate antigen is known for these TCRs. The sequencing used cultured CD8+ T cells from PBMCs, collected from culture after CMV antigen stimulation. The receptors were gathered from a human donor in good health (CMV status not recorded). Some clones in this sample may be carry-over from other donors' samples.

This rearrangement joins TRBV4-3 to TRBJ2-3; maybe TRBD2 (5 bases). V lost 1 base, J lost 4 bases, and 15 bases lay in between. Germline CDR1 LGHNA, CDR2 YSLEER. The CDR3 consists of 16 residues. In nucleotides, the CDR3 is TGCGCCAGCAGCCAAGGAGGGATCGGACTGGCAGATACGCAGTATTTT. Its translation: CASSQGGIGLADTQYF.

This clonotype showed up just a few times. The rearrangement joins TRBV27 to TRBJ1-3; 7 nucleotides line up with TRBD1. The CDR3 is made up of 14 amino acids. Germline V gives CDR1 MNHEY, CDR2 SMNVEV (reference sequence). V lost 5 bases, J lost 2 bases, and 3 bases stayed unmatched. CDR3 bases: TGTGCCAGCAGTATGACAGGGACTGGAAACACCATATATTTT. Translating it yields CASSMTGTGNTIYF.

The chain employs TRBV4-1 and TRBJ1-1, with TRBD1 matching 7 bases. The CDR3 is 18 residues long. Germline trimming cut 3 bases from V and 3 bases from J; bases unmatched to any gene: 16. Germline values: CDR1 MGHRA, CDR2 YSYEKL. The CDR3 DNA reads as TGCGCCAGCAGCCACGTAACAGGGGAAGCAAATTGGGACACTGAAGCTTTCTTT. This translates into CASSHVTGEANWDTEAFF.

This clonotype was detected ten times or more. The chain uses TRBV27 and TRBJ2-1, with 9 nucleotides matching TRBD1. Germline V gene lookup returns CDR1 MNHEY and CDR2 SMNVEV (reference sequence). The CDR3 length is 16 residues. The V segment lost 5 bases and the J segment 0 bases; nucleotides outside the gene matches: 5. The CDR3 sequence is CASSITGGASYNEQFF. CDR3 sequence (DNA): TGTGCCAGCAGTATTACAGGGGGCGCCTCCTACAATGAGCAGTTCTTC.

This clonotype was observed at least ten times. The V call is TRBV12-3 or TRBV12-4, the J call TRBJ2-1; 8 bases are shared with TRBD2. V trimming: 6 bases; J trimming: 7 bases; junction bases outside the gene matches: 5. The CDR3 runs to 13 residues. Here the CDR3 reads CASSFGGGNEQFF. CDR3 in DNA: TGTGCCAGCAGCTTCGGGGGGGGAAATGAGCAGTTCTTC.

CDR3 sequence: CASSSRGTETYEQYF. The DNA of the CDR3 is TGTGCCAGCAGCTCCCGAGGGACAGAGACCTACGAGCAGTACTTC. The chain uses TRBV7-9 and TRBJ2-7; TRBD1 agrees at 7 bases. The V segment lost 4 bases and the J segment 2 bases; nucleotides outside the gene matches: 8. In germline, CDR1 is SEHNR, CDR2 FQNEAQ (reference sequence). This CDR3 contains 15 residues.

The rearrangement uses TRBV6-6 and TRBJ1-1; D might be TRBD1 (5 bases). Trimming cost V 4 bases and J 4 bases, with 10 bases left between them. Germline loops: CDR1 MNHNY, CDR2 SVGAGI (reference sequence). CDR3 length: 13 residues. The CDR3 here is CASSFVRGTEAFF. The CDR3 DNA sequence: TGTGCCAGCAGTTTTGTTAGGGGCACTGAAGCTTTCTTT.

This clonotype was observed many times. V is TRBV7-9 and J is TRBJ1-2, with D unresolved. CDR1 is SEHNR, CDR2 FQNEAQ, per germline (reference sequence). This CDR3 has 13 amino acids. The ends were cut back, 4 bases at V and 2 bases at J, with 8 bases in the middle. For the CDR3, the DNA is TGTGCCAGCAGCTCCGACAAGAACTATGGCTACACCTTC. Protein sequence: CASSSDKNYGYTF.

V usage is TRBV6-8 and J usage is TRBJ2-3; D ambiguous. Looked up from germline, CDR1 is MNHGY and CDR2 is SAAAGT. The CDR3 has 15 amino acids. The V gene lost 0 bases and the J gene lost 2 bases, with 9 bases spanning the gap. The CDR3 DNA reads TGTGCCAGCAGTTACTCCTCTTTATCCACAGATACGCAGTATTTT. As protein: CASSYSSLSTDTQYF.

This clonotype was seen a few times. This chain uses TRBV6-5 with TRBJ1-3; tentatively, D is TRBD1 (6 bases). Between the trimmed V and J ends, which lost 2 bases and 3 bases, there was a span of 8 bases. This CDR3 is built from 14 residues. Germline V gene sequence: CDR1 MNHEY, CDR2 SVGAGI. The CDR3 DNA reads as TGTGCCAGCAGTTACCAGGGGTATGGAAACACCATATATTTT. Encoded protein: CASSYQGYGNTIYF.

This clonotype was seen ten or more times. The chain is built from TRBV4-1 and TRBJ2-1; the match to TRBD2 covers 9 bases. The CDR3 runs 17 residues. CDR1 is MGHRA and CDR2 is YSYEKL in the germline V gene. V trimming: 0 bases; J trimming: 4 bases; junction bases outside the gene matches: 7. Here the CDR3 DNA reads TGCGCCAGCAGCCAAGACGTTAGCGGGGGCGGATACAATGAGCAGTTCTTC. This encodes CASSQDVSGGGYNEQFF.

CDR3 in DNA: TGTGCCAGCAGTCCCTTAGGGGGCGGTTCCGCCACCGGGGAGCTGTTTTTT. It codes for CASSPLGGGSATGELFF. This sequence joins TRBV27 and TRBJ2-2; 7 bases align to TRBD1. Trimming at V came to 5 bases and at J to 4 bases, leaving 13 bases not matched to a gene. The CDR3 spans 17 residues. Germline lookup yields CDR1 MNHEY and CDR2 SMNVEV (reference sequence).

With respect to this clonotype: Since a much larger clone is just one base distant, this may be a read error. V and J are TRBV6-1 and TRBJ2-6; no reliable D call. Trimming removed 5 bases from V and 0 bases from J, with 5 bases in between. The CDR3 runs to 14 residues. From germline, CDR1 is MNHNS and CDR2 SASEGT. In nucleotides, the CDR3 is TGTGCCAGCAGTTCCAACTCTGGGGCCAACGTCCTGACTTTC. It specifies CASSSNSGANVLTF.

The rearrangement links TRBV5-1 to TRBJ2-2; 12 bases line up with TRBD2. The germline gives CDR1 SGHRS, CDR2 YFSETQ. V dropped 1 base and J dropped 4; count of bases not matched to a gene: 5. CDR3 size: 17 residues. The CDR3: CASSLRLAGDTTGELFF. The CDR3 DNA is TGCGCCAGCAGCTTGAGACTAGCGGGGGACACCACCGGGGAGCTGTTTTTT.

The chain is built from TRBV7-6 and TRBJ2-3; TRBD1 matches 12 bases. The J segment lost 5 bases and the V segment lost 4 bases, leaving 4 bases of the junction unmatched. Germline V gene data show CDR1 as SGHVS and CDR2 as FNYEAQ. The CDR3 length is 15 residues. CDR3 residues: CASSYRDRGLDTQYF. DNA of the CDR3: TGTGCCAGCAGCTACCGGGACAGGGGGCTAGATACGCAGTATTTT.

This clonotype was counted once. A read error is possible here, since a much larger clone lies one base away. The chain combines TRBV7-6 with TRBJ2-7; D is possibly TRBD1 (5 bases). The germline V gene encodes CDR1 SGHVS and CDR2 FNYEAQ. This CDR3 region has 15 residues. The CDR3 sequence is CASSLLSTQGSEQCF. The DNA for the CDR3 is TGTGCCAGCAGCTTACTGTCAACTCAGGGATCCGAGCAGTGCTTC.

This clonotype occurred a few times. The V gene is TRBV27, the J gene TRBJ2-7; D not resolved. The CDR3 is 15 residues long. Germline CDR1 MNHEY, CDR2 SMNVEV (reference sequence). Trimming stripped 6 bases from V and 0 bases from J, with 15 bases between. The CDR3 spells CASRGFSPGSYEQYF. The CDR3 DNA reads as TGTGCCAGCAGGGGATTTAGTCCTGGCTCCTACGAGCAGTACTTC.